These 26 T cell receptor beta chains came from one sample sequenced in a study of beta chain features in type 1 diabetes. Notes on the study in general: Type 1 diabetes patients had TCRB CDR3s that were shorter (moderately but significantly so) in all four CD4+ subsets.

These receptors have no known antigen. Since all of the isolated RNA was reverse transcribed, expressed TCRB transcripts were what got sequenced. Data came from immunoSEQ multiplex PCR; TCRdb stores just in-frame clones and leaves some out. This sample has 20,000 to 25,000 clones, with about 69% found just once. The sample taken for sequencing was Tregs from blood. These receptors were taken from a man aged 18 to 35 with type 1 diabetes.

The rearrangement uses TRBV10-3 and TRBJ1-4; 9 bases match TRBD1. Unmatched junction bases numbered 14, after V lost 3 bases and J lost 6 bases. The CDR3 totals 18 residues. CDR1 is ENHRY, CDR2 SYGVKD, per germline. The CDR3 DNA follows: TGTGCCATCAGTGATCTCGTCCCGGGACAGGGAGTGGATGAAAAACTGTTTTTT. The encoded protein is CAISDLVPGQGVDEKLFF.

Only a few counts were recorded for this clone. The chain recombines TRBV9 with TRBJ2-5; unclear D gene. From germline, CDR1 is SGDLS and CDR2 YYNGEE. This CDR3 has 13 residues. V was trimmed by 4 bases and J by 1 base, leaving 8 bases between them. CDR3 loop: CASSRQRQETQYF. Here the CDR3 DNA reads TGTGCCAGCAGCAGGCAGCGCCAAGAGACCCAGTACTTC.

Only one count was recorded for this clone. This chain links TRBV7-9 with TRBJ2-7, with 10 bases identical to TRBD2. This CDR3 spans 16 amino acids. Germline CDR1 reads SEHNR; CDR2 reads FQNEAQ (reference sequence). V shed 4 bases, J shed 3 bases, and the junction held 9 bases outside the gene matches. In nucleotides, the CDR3 is TGTGCCAGCAGCTCACATGGGACTAGCGCTTACTACGAGCAGTACTTC. Translated: CASSSHGTSAYYEQYF. Supplemented by reference TRBV7-9 and TRBJ2-7, the full variable domain reads DTGVSQNPRHKITKRGQNVTFRCDPISEHNRLYWYRQTLGQGPEFLTYFQNEAQLEKSRLLSDRFSAERPKGSFSTLEIQRTEQGDSAMYLCASSSHGTSAYYEQYFGPGTRLTVT.

This clone was observed a single time. The chain uses TRBV6-5 and TRBJ1-2; D gene unclear. The V end was cut by 0 bases, the J end by 4 bases, with 15 bases between. Germline V gene data show CDR1 as MNHEY and CDR2 as SVGAGI. The CDR3 extends over 16 amino acids. The CDR3 protein is CASSYSPAGKPYGYTF. CDR3 bases: TGTGCCAGCAGTTACTCACCCGCGGGGAAGCCCTATGGCTACACCTTC.

This clone was counted a few times. V usage is TRBV7-2 and J usage is TRBJ1-1; TRBD1 aligns across 10 bases. This CDR3 spans 15 amino acids. Germline CDR1 SGHTA, CDR2 FQGNSA. V gave up 5 bases and J gave up 3 bases; unmatched junction bases: 6. CDR3 residues: CASSRTGQGYTEAFF. DNA for the CDR3: TGTGCCAGCAGCCGCACGGGACAGGGGTACACTGAAGCTTTCTTT.

In this sample, this clone turned up once. The J gene is TRBJ2-6, the V gene TRBV5-4, with D unresolved. V was shortened by 0 bases and J by 1 base, with 8 bases between the two germline ends. In germline, CDR1 is SGHNT, CDR2 YYREEE (reference sequence). CDR3 size: 16 residues. The CDR3 DNA reads as TGTGCCAGCAGCTTGGCTTTCGAGTCTGGGGCCAACGTCCTGACTTTC. This sequence encodes CASSLAFESGANVLTF.

This chain connects TRBV19 to TRBJ2-7, with TRBD1 matching 7 bases. The CDR3 is 14 amino acids. CDR1 and CDR2 (germline): LNHDA, SQIVND (reference sequence). J gave up 3 bases and V 4 bases, and 6 bases lay outside the gene matches. The CDR3 DNA is TGTGCCAGTAGTACCCGGACAGGCGGCTACGAGCAGTACTTC. It yields the protein CASSTRTGGYEQYF.

This clone was recorded once. This chain links TRBV10-2 with TRBJ1-2, with D unclear. V lost 6 bases, J lost 1 base, and 15 bases lay in between. The CDR3 runs to 15 residues. Germline CDR1 WSHSY, CDR2 SAAADI. CDR3: CASRPWRADNYGYTF. The CDR3 coding sequence is TGCGCCAGCAGACCTTGGAGGGCGGATAACTATGGCTACACCTTC.

V and J are TRBV5-1 and TRBJ2-7, with TRBD1 matching 10 bases. Germline V lookup: CDR1 SGHRS, CDR2 YFSETQ. The V segment lost 4 bases and the J segment 7 bases; nucleotides outside the gene matches: 8. This CDR3 has 14 residues. CDR3 sequence: CASSLRDRGREQYF. The CDR3 nucleotides are TGCGCCAGCAGCCTCCGGGACAGGGGCCGTGAGCAGTACTTC.

The gene calls are TRBV5-4 and TRBJ2-1; maybe TRBD2 (5 bases). Germline-derived CDR1 and CDR2 are SGHNT and YYREEE (reference sequence). This CDR3 is 17 amino acids long. V was shortened by 1 base and J by 7 bases, with 21 bases between the two germline ends. CDR3: CASSLSGAALRRNEQFF. DNA of the CDR3: TGTGCCAGCAGCTTGTCAGGAGCGGCCCTAAGAAGAAATGAGCAGTTCTTC.

This clone was picked up a small number of times. V is TRBV7-2 and J is TRBJ2-5; 8 nucleotides match TRBD2. This CDR3 comprises 13 residues. Germline CDR1 is SGHTA and CDR2 is FQGNSA. The V gene end was trimmed by 7 bases and the J gene end by 5 bases; junction bases not matched to a gene: 6. The CDR3 protein is CASTAGGGETQYF. DNA for the CDR3: TGTGCCAGCACGGCGGGGGGAGGGGAGACCCAGTACTTC.

The chain recombines TRBV5-5 with TRBJ2-6; TRBD1 matches at 11 bases. V was clipped by 1 base and J by 2 bases; unmatched bases: 5. The CDR3 length is 18 residues. The germline V gene encodes CDR1 SGHKS and CDR2 YYEKEE (reference sequence). The CDR3 DNA follows: TGTGCCAGCAGCTTGAAAGGGACAGGGGGTGCTGGGGCCAACGTCCTGACTTTC. Translated: CASSLKGTGGAGANVLTF.

The rearrangement uses TRBV18 and TRBJ2-7, with D perhaps matching TRBD2 (6 bases). CDR1 KGHSH and CDR2 LQKENI come from the germline V gene. V was pared by 6 bases and J by 1 base, with 13 bases between. CDR3 size: 14 residues. The CDR3 DNA sequence: TGTGCCAGCTCGGAGACTAGGCAATCCTACGAGCAGTACTTC. Its translation is CASSETRQSYEQYF.

The chain joins TRBV27 to TRBJ2-1; D uncertain. CDR3 length equals 12 residues. The germline V gene encodes CDR1 MNHEY and CDR2 SMNVEV (reference sequence). V was shortened by 6 bases and J by 10 bases, with 13 bases between the two germline ends. CDR3 loop: CASSSNLGEQFF. Written as DNA, the CDR3 is TGTGCCAGCAGCTCCAACCTCGGGGAGCAGTTCTTC.

The chain carries TRBV5-6 and TRBJ2-5; 7 nucleotides match TRBD2. The V gene end was trimmed by 1 base and the J gene end by 5 bases; junction bases not matched to a gene: 5. Germline V lookup: CDR1 SGHDT, CDR2 YYEEEE. CDR3 length: 14 amino acids. The chain's CDR3 is CASSLLAGYETQYF. The CDR3 DNA reads TGTGCCAGCAGCTTGTTAGCGGGTTATGAGACCCAGTACTTC.

The CDR3 DNA is TGTGCCAGCAGTAGGGACAGGGGAGATGGCTACACCTTC. It encodes CASSRDRGDGYTF. The J gene is TRBJ1-2, the V gene TRBV2; 10 bases are a match to TRBD1. This CDR3 region has 13 residues. CDR1 and CDR2 from the germline V gene are SNHLY and FYNNEI. J was trimmed by 6 bases and V by 5 bases; bases with no gene match: 3.

The rearrangement links TRBV7-8 to TRBJ2-1; possible D gene TRBD2, 5 bases. Germline V CDR1 and CDR2: SGHVS, FQNEAQ. The V gene lost 4 bases and the J gene lost 6 bases, with 10 bases spanning the gap. The CDR3 contains 13 residues. In nucleotides, the CDR3 is TGTGCCAGCAGCTCGCGGGCCACCAATGAGCAGTTCTTC. It yields the protein CASSSRATNEQFF.

The chain has TRBV5-1 and TRBJ1-5, with 9 bases that match TRBD1. V trimming: 0 bases; J trimming: 3 bases; junction bases outside the gene matches: 7. The V gene's germline CDR1 is SGHRS and CDR2 YFSETQ. CDR3 length equals 17 residues. The CDR3 here is CASSLGTGGSYNQPQHF. CDR3 nucleotide sequence: TGCGCCAGCAGCTTGGGTACAGGGGGCAGTTACAATCAGCCCCAGCATTTT.

The CDR3: CASSIGTSGGGLFF. The CDR3 DNA reads TGTGCCAGCAGCATCGGCACTAGCGGGGGGGGGCTGTTCTTC. The gene calls are TRBV7-2 and TRBJ2-1; 13 bases map to TRBD2. CDR1 is SGHTA, CDR2 FQGNSA, per germline. V shed 5 bases and J 15 bases; nucleotides not matched to a gene: 10. This CDR3 is 14 amino acids long. Full variable domain (outside the CDR3, taken from reference TRBV7-2 and TRBJ2-1): GAGVSQSPSNKVTEKGKDVELRCDPISGHTALYWYRQSLGQGLEFLIYFQGNSAPDKSGLPSDRFSAERTGGSVSTLTIQRTQQEDSAVYLCASSIGTSGGGLFFGPGTRLTVL.

The V gene is TRBV29-1, the J gene TRBJ2-3; unclear D gene. The CDR3 contains 13 residues. Trimming removed 1 base from V and 2 bases from J, with 7 bases in between. CDR1 and CDR2 from the germline V gene are SQVTM and ANQGSEA. This CDR3 is CSVEVLYTDTQYF. The DNA of the CDR3 is TGCAGCGTTGAAGTACTATACACAGATACGCAGTATTTT.

A few counts support this clone. The chain carries TRBV5-8 and TRBJ1-2; the D is unclear. Germline V gene lookup returns CDR1 SGHTS and CDR2 YDEGEE. The CDR3 runs to 13 residues. Trimming cost V 0 bases and J 3 bases, with 6 bases left between them. CDR3 protein: CASSLDSYYGYTF. For the CDR3, the DNA is TGTGCCAGCAGCTTGGACAGTTACTATGGCTACACCTTC.

The chain links TRBV15 to TRBJ2-3, with 9 bases fitting TRBD2. The CDR3 runs 16 residues. CDR1 and CDR2 (germline): LNHNV, YYDKDF (reference sequence). V lost 1 base to trimming and J lost 5 bases; unmatched junction nucleotides: 7. In DNA form, the CDR3 reads TGTGCCACCAGCAGAGTTTTGGTAGCGGGGGAAGATACGCAGTATTTT. Protein product: CATSRVLVAGEDTQYF.

The chain couples TRBV10-1 to TRBJ2-7; tentatively, D is TRBD1 (6 bases). The CDR3 is 16 amino acids. Trimming took off 2 bases at V and 2 bases at J, with 16 bases between the two ends. CDR1 is WNHNN, CDR2 SYGVQD, per germline (reference sequence). CDR3 nucleotides: TGCGCCAGCAGTGAGGGGCAGGGGAGCAGGACCTACGAGCAGTACTTC. It encodes CASSEGQGSRTYEQYF.

The V gene is TRBV15, the J gene TRBJ2-3, with D possibly being TRBD2 (6 bases). V lost 5 bases, J lost 4 bases, and 13 bases lay in between. From germline, CDR1 is LNHNV and CDR2 YYDKDF (reference sequence). The CDR3 runs to 14 residues. The CDR3 DNA follows: TGTGCCACCAGCGGGACCCCGGGGGCAGATACGCAGTATTTT. Encoded protein: CATSGTPGADTQYF.

The chain has TRBV7-8 and TRBJ2-6; D may be TRBD1 (6 bases). The CDR3 has 16 amino acids. From germline, CDR1 is SGHVS and CDR2 FQNEAQ. Trimming stripped 8 bases from V and 4 bases from J, with 18 bases between. The CDR3 sequence is CASSYNRAAGANVLTF. The DNA of the CDR3 is TGTGCCAGCTCGTACAACAGGGCTGCAGGGGCCAACGTCCTGACTTTC. The variable domain in full, completed from reference TRBV7-8 and TRBJ2-6, reads GAGVSQSPRYKVAKRGQDVALRCDPISGHVSLFWYQQALGQGPEFLTYFQNEAQLDKSGLPSDRFFAERPEGSVSTLKIQRTQQEDSAVYLCASSYNRAAGANVLTFGAGSRLTVL.

This clone was picked up one time. The rearrangement uses TRBV28 and TRBJ2-3, with 10 bases matching TRBD1. In germline, CDR1 is MDHEN, CDR2 SYDVKM. V was clipped by 3 bases and J by 2 bases; unmatched bases: 2. CDR3 size: 15 residues. This chain's CDR3 is CASSLGTGVTDTQYF. CDR3 sequence (DNA): TGTGCCAGCAGTTTGGGGACAGGGGTCACAGATACGCAGTATTTT.